The text below deals with one TCR beta chain. Its target is not known. V trimming: 7 bases; J trimming: 0 bases; junction bases outside the gene matches: 9. Per germline, CDR1 SGHTA and CDR2 FQGNSA. This CDR3 comprises 16 residues. TCRdb re-called the RT-PCR reads with MiXCR, one entry per CDR3 protein. The sample lists 500,000 to 600,000 distinct CDR3 sequences, around 8% occurring once. This record belongs to a study of response to subunit inactivated influenza vaccine. General observations from the study: Researchers suggested that each seasonal influenza vaccination recruits few new T cells.

The sequencing here drew on PBMCs from blood, taken about 24 months after vaccination. This receptor was obtained from a man between 50 and 69 years old who received an inactivated influenza vaccine. The chain recombines TRBV7-2 with TRBJ2-3; TRBD2 agrees at 8 bases. The CDR3 DNA reads as TGTGCCAGCACCCGACTCGGCGGGGGGAGCACAGATACGCAGTATTTT. Amino acid sequence: CASTRLGGGSTDTQYF.